These T cell receptor beta chains were read from a single sample in a study of Ad26.COV2.S vaccination and SARS-CoV-2 variants. Sequencing used immunoSEQ multiplex PCR; TCRdb keeps in-frame clones, though not all of them. The profile shows more than 300,000 clones, 75% to 90% of them singletons. The source was peripheral blood, collected in a trial of Ad26.COV2.S vaccine versus placebo. These receptors were taken from a person aged 18-60 years who received the Ad26.COV2.S COVID-19 vaccine or a placebo. The CDR3 runs from the conserved cysteine through the conserved F or W. D genes are given only for firm matches. For some rows the clone size is stated as once, few or many, or as a class when expanded; others skip it.

NA,TRBV6-2/TRBV6-3,TRBJ1-1,13,NA,CASSLAQGPEAFF,TGTGCCAGCAGCTTAGCTCAGGGGCCTGAAGCTTTCTTT
NA,TRBV3-1/TRBV3-2,TRBJ2-3,13,NA,CASSRRDSDTQYF,TGTGCCAGCAGCCGGAGGGACTCAGATACGCAGTATTTT
TRBD1,TRBV11-2,TRBJ2-7,14,NA,CASSPGQEAYEQYF,TGTGCCAGCAGCCCCGGACAGGAGGCCTACGAGCAGTACTTC
TRBD1,TRBV27,TRBJ2-1,16,NA,CASSRTGMSSYNEQFF,TGTGCCAGCAGCCGGACAGGTATGAGCTCCTACAATGAGCAGTTCTTC
NA,TRBV7-6,TRBJ2-3,14,NA,CASTPFGGTDTQYF,TGTGCCAGCACCCCCTTCGGGGGCACAGATACGCAGTATTTT
NA,TRBV28,TRBJ2-7,13,NA,CASSLASSYEQYF,TGTGCCAGCAGTTTAGCGAGTTCCTACGAGCAGTACTTC
NA,TRBV4-1,TRBJ2-3,13,NA,CASSQVRADTQYF,TGCGCCAGCAGCCAAGTCAGGGCAGATACGCAGTATTTT
NA,TRBV5-1,TRBJ1-5,15,NA,CASTPGVGSNQPQHF,TGCGCCAGCACCCCCGGGGTTGGTAGCAATCAGCCCCAGCATTTT
TRBD1,TRBV28,TRBJ1-2,13,once,CASSQGQNYGYTF,TGTGCCAGCAGTCAGGGACAGAACTATGGCTACACCTTC
TRBD2,TRBV27,TRBJ2-3,16,NA,CASSLRTSGFTDTQYF,TGTGCCAGCAGTTTAAGGACTAGCGGGTTCACAGATACGCAGTATTTT
TRBD2,TRBV6-2/TRBV6-3,TRBJ2-3,16,NA,CASTPGLAGVTDTQYF,TGTGCCAGCACCCCAGGACTAGCGGGGGTTACAGATACGCAGTATTTT
NA,TRBV27,TRBJ2-1,14,NA,CASTERGLYNEQFF,TGTGCCAGCACGGAAAGGGGCCTCTACAATGAGCAGTTCTTC
NA,TRBV19,TRBJ1-3,15,NA,CASSPGRASGNTIYF,TGTGCCAGTAGTCCCGGCAGGGCCTCTGGAAACACCATATATTTT
TRBD2,TRBV6-2/TRBV6-3,TRBJ2-1,16,NA,CASSYEAGGELNEQFF,TGTGCCAGCAGTTACGAGGCGGGAGGGGAACTTAATGAGCAGTTCTTC
NA,TRBV3-1/TRBV3-2,TRBJ1-2,15,NA,CASSQEQVTTGGYTF,TGTGCCAGCAGCCAAGAACAGGTTACCACCGGAGGCTACACCTTC
NA,TRBV7-8,TRBJ2-7,16,NA,CASSLRARSSSYEQYF,TGTGCCAGCAGCTTACGGGCCAGGTCGAGCTCCTACGAGCAGTACTTC
TRBD2,TRBV11-1,TRBJ2-1,14,NA,CASSGSGRHNEQFF,TGTGCCAGCAGCGGGAGCGGGAGGCACAATGAGCAGTTCTTC
NA,TRBV4-2,TRBJ1-2,14,few,CASSQDPGRGGYTF,TGTGCCAGCAGCCAAGACCCAGGGCGGGGAGGCTACACCTTC
NA,TRBV4-2,TRBJ1-4,15,NA,CASSQPQDLNEKLFF,TGTGCCAGCAGCCAGCCACAGGACCTTAATGAAAAACTGTTTTTT
TRBD2,TRBV27,TRBJ2-7,14,NA,CASSFSGGAVEQYF,TGTGCCAGCAGTTTTAGCGGGGGGGCGGTCGAGCAGTACTTC
TRBD2,TRBV11-3,TRBJ2-3,16,once,CASSSGLAGGSDTQYF,TGTGCCAGCAGCTCCGGACTAGCGGGGGGTTCGGATACGCAGTATTTT
NA,TRBV4-3,TRBJ1-6,13,NA,CASSQDTDSPLHF,TGCGCCAGCAGCCAAGATACTGATTCACCCCTCCACTTT
TRBD2,TRBV7-9,TRBJ2-5,15,NA,CASSLISGETETQYF,TGTGCCAGCAGCTTAATAAGCGGGGAGACGGAGACCCAGTACTTC
NA,TRBV5-1,TRBJ2-2,15,NA,CASRGVAANTGELFF,TGCGCCAGCAGAGGGGTGGCAGCGAACACCGGGGAGCTGTTTTTT
NA,TRBV29-1,TRBJ1-1,12,NA,CSVWENTAEAFF,TGCAGCGTTTGGGAGAACACCGCTGAAGCTTTCTTT
TRBD2,TRBV5-8,TRBJ2-1,14,NA,CASSSGLAGTEQFF,TGTGCCAGCAGCTCCGGACTAGCGGGGACTGAGCAGTTCTTC
TRBD1,TRBV19,TRBJ1-2,13,few,CAQGGQGNYGYTF,TGTGCCCAGGGGGGACAGGGTAACTATGGCTACACCTTC
NA,TRBV4-1,TRBJ2-7,13,NA,CASSRGGRYEQYF,TGCGCCAGCAGCCGGGGCGGTCGATACGAGCAGTACTTC
NA,TRBV28,TRBJ1-5,12,NA,CASSTGSQPQHF,TGTGCCAGCAGTACTGGGAGTCAGCCCCAGCATTTT
TRBD1,TRBV7-2,TRBJ1-2,13,NA,CASARQGANGYTF,TGTGCCAGCGCCCGACAGGGGGCCAATGGCTACACCTTC
TRBD1,TRBV27,TRBJ2-7,13,NA,CATREGQLDEQYF,TGTGCCACCAGAGAGGGACAGTTAGACGAGCAGTACTTC
NA,TRBV11-2,TRBJ2-7,14,NA,CASSQYRSSYEQYF,TGTGCCAGCAGCCAGTACAGGAGCTCCTACGAGCAGTACTTC
TRBD1,TRBV7-8,TRBJ1-1,15,NA,CASSLRTGGSTEAFF,TGTGCCAGCAGCCTCAGGACAGGGGGGAGCACTGAAGCTTTCTTT
NA,TRBV9,TRBJ2-1,13,once,CASSSDGGYEQFF,TGTGCCAGCAGCTCAGACGGGGGCTATGAGCAGTTCTTC
NA,TRBV5-1,TRBJ1-4,15,NA,CASSSSNPRVEKLFF,TGCGCCAGCAGCTCGTCTAACCCCCGTGTTGAAAAACTGTTTTTT
NA,TRBV6-6,TRBJ2-7,12,NA,CASSPLWGEQYF,TGTGCCAGCAGTCCTCTCTGGGGAGAGCAGTACTTC
NA,TRBV24-1,TRBJ2-5,15,NA,CATSESGTQEETQYF,TGTGCCACCAGTGAATCCGGGACCCAGGAAGAGACCCAGTACTTC
NA,TRBV28,TRBJ1-2,12,NA,CASTGLWYGYTF,TGTGCCAGCACAGGGCTATGGTATGGCTACACCTTC
NA,TRBV19,TRBJ1-2,15,NA,CASRTLGGMEYGYTF,TGTGCCAGTAGGACCTTAGGAGGGATGGAGTATGGCTACACCTTC
TRBD2,TRBV25-1,TRBJ2-1,15,once,CASSRSGGSYNEQFF,TGTGCCAGCAGTAGAAGCGGGGGCTCCTACAATGAGCAGTTCTTC
NA,TRBV4-2,TRBJ2-1,13,NA,CASSQEGLAEQFF,TGTGCCAGCAGCCAGGAGGGGCTAGCGGAGCAGTTCTTC
NA,TRBV6-2/TRBV6-3,TRBJ1-1,14,once,CASSYRPWNTEAFF,TGTGCCAGCAGTTACCGGCCATGGAACACTGAAGCTTTCTTT
TRBD1,TRBV2,TRBJ2-1,16,NA,CASSDYRGQAGRLEFF,TGTGCCAGCAGTGATTACAGGGGGCAAGCGGGCCGATTAGAGTTCTTC
NA,TRBV30,TRBJ1-1,10,once,CAWISSEAFF,TGTGCCTGGATTAGTTCCGAAGCTTTCTTT
NA,TRBV6-4,TRBJ1-1,13,NA,CASSDIPGSEAFF,TGTGCCAGCAGTGACATTCCAGGGAGCGAAGCTTTCTTT
NA,TRBV7-9,TRBJ2-7,12,NA,CASSLDTYEQYF,TGTGCCAGCAGCTTAGACACGTACGAGCAGTACTTC
NA,TRBV11-3,TRBJ2-5,14,NA,CASSPDSGQETQYF,TGTGCCAGCAGCCCCGACTCCGGCCAAGAGACCCAGTACTTC
NA,TRBV6-6,TRBJ1-2,12,NA,CASSPLGRQYTF,TGTGCCAGCAGTCCCCTGGGGAGACAGTACACCTTC
NA,TRBV7-3,TRBJ1-1,14,NA,CASSPNPGNTEAFF,TGTGCCAGCAGCCCGAATCCGGGCAACACTGAAGCTTTCTTT
NA,TRBV28,TRBJ2-7,16,NA,CASSLDQGSASYEQYF,TGTGCCAGCAGCCTAGATCAGGGATCAGCGTCCTACGAGCAGTACTTC
NA,TRBV7-6,TRBJ1-3,16,NA,CASSPPVGPPGNTIYF,TGTGCCAGCAGCCCCCCCGTAGGTCCTCCAGGAAACACCATATATTTT
NA,TRBV6-6,TRBJ1-6,14,NA,CASRQAGDNSPLHF,TGTGCCAGCAGGCAAGCGGGGGATAATTCACCCCTCCACTTT
NA,TRBV14,TRBJ2-2,14,once,CASSQSGTPGELFF,TGTGCCAGCAGCCAGTCTGGGACCCCCGGGGAGCTGTTTTTT
NA,TRBV30,TRBJ1-1,13,NA,CAWSAQDNTEAFF,TGTGCCTGGAGTGCACAGGATAACACTGAAGCTTTCTTT